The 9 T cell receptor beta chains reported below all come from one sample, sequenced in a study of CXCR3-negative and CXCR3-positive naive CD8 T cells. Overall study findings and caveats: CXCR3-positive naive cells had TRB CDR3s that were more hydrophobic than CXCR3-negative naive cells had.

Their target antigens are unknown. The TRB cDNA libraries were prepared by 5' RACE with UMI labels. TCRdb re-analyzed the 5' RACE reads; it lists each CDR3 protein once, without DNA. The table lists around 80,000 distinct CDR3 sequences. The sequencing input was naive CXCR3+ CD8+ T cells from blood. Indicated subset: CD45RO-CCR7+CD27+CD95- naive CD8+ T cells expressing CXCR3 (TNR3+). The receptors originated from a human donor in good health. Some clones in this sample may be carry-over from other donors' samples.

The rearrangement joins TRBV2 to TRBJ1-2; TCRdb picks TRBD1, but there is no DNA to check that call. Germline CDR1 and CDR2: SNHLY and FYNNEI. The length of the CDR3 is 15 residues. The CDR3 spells CASSEATTRGYGYTF.

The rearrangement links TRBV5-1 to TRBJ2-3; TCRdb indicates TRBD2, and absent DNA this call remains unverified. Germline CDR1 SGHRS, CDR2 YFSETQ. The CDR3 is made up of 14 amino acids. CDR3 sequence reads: CASSTLGLWDTQYF. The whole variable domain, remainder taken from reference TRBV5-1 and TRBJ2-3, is KAGVTQTPRYLIKTRGQQVTLSCSPISGHRSVSWYQQTPGQGLQFLFEYFSETQRNKGNFPGRFSGRQFSNSRSEMNVSTLELGDSALYLCASSTLGLWDTQYFGPGTRLTVL.

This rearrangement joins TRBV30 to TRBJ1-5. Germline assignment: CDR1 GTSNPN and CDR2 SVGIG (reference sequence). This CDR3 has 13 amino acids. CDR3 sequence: CAWSGPWGQPQHF. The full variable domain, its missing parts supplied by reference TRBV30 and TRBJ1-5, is SQTIHQWPATLVQPVGSPLSLECTVEGTSNPNLYWYRQAAGRGLQLLFYSVGIGQISSEVPQNLSASRPQDRQFILSSKKLLLSDSGFYLCAWSGPWGQPQHFGDGTRLSIL.

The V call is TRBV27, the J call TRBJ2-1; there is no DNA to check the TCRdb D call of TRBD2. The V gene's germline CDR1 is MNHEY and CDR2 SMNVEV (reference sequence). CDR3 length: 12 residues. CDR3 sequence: CASMSGLNEQFF.

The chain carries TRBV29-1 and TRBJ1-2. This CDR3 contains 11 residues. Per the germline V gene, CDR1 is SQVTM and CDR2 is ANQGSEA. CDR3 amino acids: CSVEHLDGYTF.

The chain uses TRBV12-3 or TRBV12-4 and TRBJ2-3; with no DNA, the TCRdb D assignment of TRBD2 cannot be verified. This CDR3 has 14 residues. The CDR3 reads CASNGAAGVDTQYF.

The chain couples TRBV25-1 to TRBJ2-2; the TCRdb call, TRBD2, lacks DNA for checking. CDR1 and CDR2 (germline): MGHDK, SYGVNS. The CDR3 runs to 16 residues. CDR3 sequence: CASSGPSGSNTGELFF.

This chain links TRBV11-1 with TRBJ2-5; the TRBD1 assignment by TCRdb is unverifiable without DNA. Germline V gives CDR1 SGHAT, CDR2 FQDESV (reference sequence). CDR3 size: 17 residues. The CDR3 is CASSLGGSAPDQETQYF.

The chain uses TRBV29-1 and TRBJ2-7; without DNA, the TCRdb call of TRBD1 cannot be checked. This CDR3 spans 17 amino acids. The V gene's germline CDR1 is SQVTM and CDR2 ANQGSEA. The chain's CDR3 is CSVEEEGTGGITYEQYF.